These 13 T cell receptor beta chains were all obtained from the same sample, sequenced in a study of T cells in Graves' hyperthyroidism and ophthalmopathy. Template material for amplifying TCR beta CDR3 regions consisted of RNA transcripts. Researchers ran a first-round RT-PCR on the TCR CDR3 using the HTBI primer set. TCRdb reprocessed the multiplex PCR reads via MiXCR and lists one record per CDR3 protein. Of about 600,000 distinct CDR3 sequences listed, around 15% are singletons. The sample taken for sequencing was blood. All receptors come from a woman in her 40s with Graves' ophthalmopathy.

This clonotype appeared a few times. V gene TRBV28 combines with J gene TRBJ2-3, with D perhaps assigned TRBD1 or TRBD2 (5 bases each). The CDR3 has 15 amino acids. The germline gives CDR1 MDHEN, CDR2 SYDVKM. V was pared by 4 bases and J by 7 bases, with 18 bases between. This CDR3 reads CASSSMTNWDHTQYF. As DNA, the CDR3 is TGTGCCAGCAGTTCAATGACTAATTGGGACCATACGCAGTATTTT.

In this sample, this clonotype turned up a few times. The CDR3 DNA is TGCGCCAGCAGCCAAGGCGGGACGAGTCCCTACGAGCAGTACTTC. Translated, it gives CASSQGGTSPYEQYF. This chain joins TRBV4-1 and TRBJ2-7, with D maybe TRBD2 (6 bases). Germline values: CDR1 MGHRA, CDR2 YSYEKL. V gave up 1 base and J gave up 2 bases, with 12 bases separating them. CDR3 length: 15 residues.

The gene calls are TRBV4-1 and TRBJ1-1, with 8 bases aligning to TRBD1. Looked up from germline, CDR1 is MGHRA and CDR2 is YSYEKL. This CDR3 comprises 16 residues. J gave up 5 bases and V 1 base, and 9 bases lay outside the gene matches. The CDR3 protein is CASSQVGRGLVTEAFF. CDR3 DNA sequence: TGCGCCAGCAGCCAAGTGGGCAGGGGGCTTGTTACTGAAGCTTTCTTT.

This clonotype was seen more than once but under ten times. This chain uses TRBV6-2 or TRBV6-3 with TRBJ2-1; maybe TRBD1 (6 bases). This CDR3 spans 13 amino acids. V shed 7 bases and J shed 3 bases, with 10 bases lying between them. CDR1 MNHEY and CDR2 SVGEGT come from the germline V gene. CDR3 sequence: CASTGTNYNEQFF. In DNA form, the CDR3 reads TGTGCCAGCACCGGGACAAACTACAATGAGCAGTTCTTC.

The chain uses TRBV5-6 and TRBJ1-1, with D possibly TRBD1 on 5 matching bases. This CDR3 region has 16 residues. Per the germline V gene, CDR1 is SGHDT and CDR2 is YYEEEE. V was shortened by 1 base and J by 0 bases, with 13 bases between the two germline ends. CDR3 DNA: TGTGCCAGCAGCTTGACCAGGGCAAACATGAACACTGAAGCTTTCTTT. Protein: CASSLTRANMNTEAFF.

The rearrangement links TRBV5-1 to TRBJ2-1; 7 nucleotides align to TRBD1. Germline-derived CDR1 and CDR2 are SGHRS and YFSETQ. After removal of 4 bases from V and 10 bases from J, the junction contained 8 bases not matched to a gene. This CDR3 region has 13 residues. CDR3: CASSDRVSTEQFF. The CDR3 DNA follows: TGCGCCAGCAGCGACAGGGTTTCCACCGAGCAGTTCTTC.

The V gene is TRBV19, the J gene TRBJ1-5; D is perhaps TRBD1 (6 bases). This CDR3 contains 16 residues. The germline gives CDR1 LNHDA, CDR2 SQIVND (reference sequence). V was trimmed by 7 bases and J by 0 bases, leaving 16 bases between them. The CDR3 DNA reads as TGTGCCAGTACCGGGGGCGGACAATATAGCAATCAGCCCCAGCATTTT. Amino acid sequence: CASTGGGQYSNQPQHF.

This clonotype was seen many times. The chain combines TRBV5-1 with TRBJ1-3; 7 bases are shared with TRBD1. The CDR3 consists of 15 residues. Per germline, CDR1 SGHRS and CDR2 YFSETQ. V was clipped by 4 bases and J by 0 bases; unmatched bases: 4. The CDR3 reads CASSVDRSSGNTIYF. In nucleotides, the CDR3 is TGCGCCAGCAGCGTGGACAGGAGCTCTGGAAACACCATATATTTT.

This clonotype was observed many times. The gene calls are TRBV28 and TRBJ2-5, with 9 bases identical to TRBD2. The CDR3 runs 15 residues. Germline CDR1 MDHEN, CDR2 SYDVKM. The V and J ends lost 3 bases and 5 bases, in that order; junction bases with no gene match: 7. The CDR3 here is CASSFGIAGVETQYF. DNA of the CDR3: TGTGCCAGCAGTTTTGGGATAGCGGGAGTGGAGACCCAGTACTTC.

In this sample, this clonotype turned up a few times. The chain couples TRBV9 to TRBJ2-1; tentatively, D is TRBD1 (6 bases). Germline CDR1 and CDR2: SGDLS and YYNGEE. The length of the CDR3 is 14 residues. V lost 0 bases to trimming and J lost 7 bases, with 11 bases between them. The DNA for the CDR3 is TGTGCCAGCAGCGTAGCTGGCCAGGGGAATGAGCAGTTCTTC. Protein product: CASSVAGQGNEQFF.

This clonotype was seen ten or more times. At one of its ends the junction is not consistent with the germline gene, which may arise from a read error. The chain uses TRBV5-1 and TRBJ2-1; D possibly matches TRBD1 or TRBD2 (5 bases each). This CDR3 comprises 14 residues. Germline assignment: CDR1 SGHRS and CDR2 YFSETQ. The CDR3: CASSTRGAYDEQFF. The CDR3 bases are TGCGCCAGCAGTACTAGGGGTGCCTACGATGAGCAGTTCTTC.

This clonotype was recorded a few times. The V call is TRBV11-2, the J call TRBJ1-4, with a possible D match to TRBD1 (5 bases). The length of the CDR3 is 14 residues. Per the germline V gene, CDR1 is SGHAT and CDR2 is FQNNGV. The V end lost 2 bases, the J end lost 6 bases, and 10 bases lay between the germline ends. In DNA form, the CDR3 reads TGTGCCAGCAGCTTACAGCAGGGTTATGAAAAACTGTTTTTT. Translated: CASSLQQGYEKLFF.

The chain's CDR3 is CASSEGTGPNYGYTF. As DNA, the CDR3 is TGTGCCAGCAGTGAAGGCACAGGGCCTAACTATGGCTACACCTTC. The rearrangement joins TRBV6-1 to TRBJ1-2; D possibly corresponds to TRBD1 (6 bases). The CDR3 covers 15 residues. CDR1 MNHNS and CDR2 SASEGT come from the germline V gene. Trimming pared 1 base from V and 0 bases from J, leaving 9 bases between.